These T cell receptor beta chains were read from a single sample in a study of shared clonotypes between healthy human individuals. Sequencing was performed with immunoSEQ multiplex PCR; in TCRdb, only in-frame clones are kept and a portion is missing. Seen here are about 92,000 clones, roughly three quarters observed once, and the top ten hold roughly 52%. The sequenced sample consisted of memory CD8+ T cells sorted from blood. These receptor sequences come from a man younger than 45 in good health. The CDR3 runs from the conserved cysteine through the conserved F or W. Fields, in order: clone size, V gene, D gene, J gene, CDR3 protein, CDR3 DNA. A D gene is named only where the DNA matches it firmly. Clone sizes are given selectively: once, few, many, or a class where the clone is expanded.

size: many
V: TRBV21-1
D: .
J: TRBJ2-2
CDR3: CASSNRDSNTGELFF
DNA: TGTGCCAGCAGCAACCGGGACTCGAACACCGGGGAGCTGTTTTTT

size: .
V: TRBV11-2
D: TRBD2
J: TRBJ2-1
CDR3: CASSSSGSYNEQFF
DNA: TGTGCCAGCAGCTCGAGCGGGAGTTACAATGAGCAGTTCTTC

size: .
V: TRBV18
D: .
J: TRBJ2-7
CDR3: CASSEQGAYEQYF
DNA: TGTGCCAGCTCAGAACAGGGCGCCTACGAGCAGTACTTC

size: many
V: TRBV29-1
D: .
J: TRBJ2-3
CDR3: CSVDSFGAGAPADTQYF
DNA: TGCAGCGTTGACTCTTTCGGGGCGGGGGCGCCGGCAGATACGCAGTATTTT

size: .
V: TRBV6-1
D: .
J: TRBJ2-6
CDR3: CASSERVSGANVLTF
DNA: TGTGCCAGCAGTGAACGGGTCTCTGGGGCCAACGTCCTGACTTTC

size: .
V: TRBV5-6
D: .
J: TRBJ2-7
CDR3: CASSFSYEQYF
DNA: TGTGCCAGCAGCTTCAGTTACGAGCAGTACTTC

size: .
V: TRBV5-1
D: TRBD2
J: TRBJ2-2
CDR3: CASSYRTSGSRGGELFF
DNA: TGCGCCAGCAGCTATAGGACTAGCGGGAGTCGAGGCGGGGAGCTGTTTTTT

size: .
V: TRBV28
D: .
J: TRBJ2-7
CDR3: CASSWKGTYEQYF
DNA: TGTGCCAGCAGTTGGAAGGGTACCTACGAGCAGTACTTC

size: .
V: TRBV28
D: .
J: TRBJ2-7
CDR3: CASSWAYEQYF
DNA: TGTGCCAGCAGTTGGGCCTACGAGCAGTACTTC

size: .
V: TRBV19
D: .
J: TRBJ2-1
CDR3: CASSGQLNEQFF
DNA: TGTGCCAGTTCAGGACAGCTGAATGAGCAGTTCTTC

size: .
V: TRBV4-2
D: .
J: TRBJ1-1
CDR3: CASLLPGNTEAFF
DNA: TGTGCCAGCCTCCTTCCGGGGAACACTGAAGCTTTCTTT

size: .
V: TRBV28
D: TRBD1
J: TRBJ2-2
CDR3: CASTFEQGITGELFF
DNA: TGTGCCAGCACGTTTGAACAGGGGATCACCGGGGAGCTGTTTTTT

size: .
V: TRBV4-2
D: .
J: TRBJ2-5
CDR3: CASSQDGLETQYF
DNA: TGTGCCAGCAGCCAAGATGGACTAGAGACCCAGTACTTC

size: .
V: TRBV4-3
D: TRBD2
J: TRBJ2-3
CDR3: CASSQSGTKGVLRTDTQYF
DNA: TGCGCCAGCAGCCAATCGGGGACTAAAGGCGTTCTTCGCACAGATACGCAGTATTTT

size: .
V: TRBV5-4
D: TRBD2
J: TRBJ2-2
CDR3: CATSVEPGGIAGELFF
DNA: TGTGCCACCTCTGTGGAGCCGGGAGGGATCGCCGGGGAGCTGTTTTTT

size: many
V: TRBV5-1
D: TRBD2
J: TRBJ2-3
CDR3: CASSLGSGDRTDTQYF
DNA: TGCGCCAGCAGCTTGGGTAGCGGGGACCGCACAGATACGCAGTATTTT